The 23 T cell receptor beta chains below were found in one sample sequenced in a study of monozygotic twins with inflammatory bowel disease (dated by TCRdb to between 2017 and 2020). To prepare the library, 5' RACE was applied. TCRdb records Illumina HiSeq 2500 as the sequencer. TCRdb reprocessed the reads and assigns one entry to each CDR3 protein sequence, leaving out DNA. This sample's table has entries for approximately 400,000 distinct CDR3 sequences. The ten largest clones take up around 2.3% of the sample. Sequencing was done on a sample of blood. Receptors were obtained from a human donor with ulcerative colitis or Crohn's disease, or a healthy co-twin of an affected twin (not recorded which).

The J gene is TRBJ1-4, the V gene TRBV5-5; TCRdb lists TRBD1, though no DNA is available to test this call. The germline V gene encodes CDR1 SGHKS and CDR2 YYEKEE (reference sequence). The CDR3 is 15 residues long. CDR3: CASSLGTTEDEKLFF.

This chain uses TRBV11-2 with TRBJ2-1; TCRdb names TRBD2, which stays unverified in the absence of DNA. This CDR3 contains 18 residues. The V gene's germline CDR1 is SGHAT and CDR2 FQNNGV. The CDR3 region is CASSGKRGAWSSYNEQFF.

The chain couples TRBV15 to TRBJ2-3. The CDR3 extends over 15 amino acids. Germline V CDR1 and CDR2: LNHNV, YYDKDF (reference sequence). The CDR3 spells CATSREVGRTDTQYF.

This rearrangement joins TRBV6-1 to TRBJ1-2. CDR3 length: 15 residues. Germline CDR1 MNHNS, CDR2 SASEGT. CDR3 loop: CASSPRALRSNGYTF.

The rearrangement uses TRBV7-2 and TRBJ2-7. The CDR3 covers 13 residues. Germline lookup yields CDR1 SGHTA and CDR2 FQGNSA. CDR3 in amino acids: CASSLESYYDQYF. Using reference TRBV7-2 and TRBJ2-7 for the parts outside the CDR3, the full variable domain is GAGVSQSPSNKVTEKGKDVELRCDPISGHTALYWYRQSLGQGLEFLIYFQGNSAPDKSGLPSDRFSAERTGGSVSTLTIQRTQQEDSAVYLCASSLESYYDQYFGPGTRLTVT.

The V and J genes are TRBV6-1 and TRBJ1-6. Germline V lookup: CDR1 MNHNS, CDR2 SASEGT. This CDR3 comprises 16 residues. CDR3 residues: CASRSDQSSYNSPLHF.

The rearrangement uses TRBV20-1 and TRBJ2-2; without DNA, the TCRdb call of TRBD1 cannot be checked. The CDR3 extends over 14 amino acids. CDR1 and CDR2 (germline): DFQATT, SNEGSKA (reference sequence). This CDR3 reads CSAGQAGSSGELFF.

V gene TRBV7-3 combines with J gene TRBJ2-7; as DNA is missing, the TRBD1 call by TCRdb cannot be tested. The V gene's germline CDR1 is SGHTA and CDR2 FQGTGA. The CDR3 sequence is 14 residues long. CDR3 loop: CASSFGGPSYEQYF.

The rearrangement uses TRBV6-5 and TRBJ2-3; TCRdb picks TRBD1, but there is no DNA to check that call. The germline CDR1 and CDR2 sequences are MNHEY and SVGAGI. This CDR3 spans 13 amino acids. The CDR3 loop reads CASRTPSTDTQYF.

The gene calls are TRBV7-2 and TRBJ2-4; TCRdb proposes TRBD2, but this gene call is untestable without DNA. The CDR3 is 17 amino acids. CDR1 SGHTA and CDR2 FQGNSA come from the germline V gene. The CDR3 loop reads CASSLGQLAGGLNIQYF. Variable domain in full (rest from reference TRBV7-2 and TRBJ2-4): GAGVSQSPSNKVTEKGKDVELRCDPISGHTALYWYRQSLGQGLEFLIYFQGNSAPDKSGLPSDRFSAERTGGSVSTLTIQRTQQEDSAVYLCASSLGQLAGGLNIQYFGAGTRLSVL.

The chain carries TRBV27 and TRBJ2-1. The CDR3 loop spans 17 amino acids. CDR1 is MNHEY, CDR2 SMNVEV, per germline (reference sequence). CDR3 in amino acids: CASRTASHLVSYNEQFF.

The J gene is TRBJ2-1, the V gene TRBV4-3; TCRdb's D call, TRBD1, is unchecked because there is no DNA. The CDR3 totals 16 residues. Germline V CDR1 and CDR2: LGHNA, YSLEER. This chain's CDR3 is CASSQEGAPFYNEQFF.

V and J are TRBV5-1 and TRBJ1-6. This CDR3 region has 15 residues. Germline V lookup: CDR1 SGHRS, CDR2 YFSETQ. Here the CDR3 reads CASSQEKADGGPLHF. Full variable domain (remainder filled in from reference TRBV5-1 and TRBJ1-6): KAGVTQTPRYLIKTRGQQVTLSCSPISGHRSVSWYQQTPGQGLQFLFEYFSETQRNKGNFPGRFSGRQFSNSRSEMNVSTLELGDSALYLCASSQEKADGGPLHFGNGTRLTVT.

The rearrangement links TRBV7-6 to TRBJ2-3; TCRdb returns TRBD2, unconfirmable since there is no DNA. In germline, CDR1 is SGHVS, CDR2 FNYEAQ. The CDR3 is made up of 17 amino acids. The CDR3 is CASSPPGLAGGADTQYF.

The chain employs TRBV18 and TRBJ2-5; the D call from TCRdb, TRBD1, cannot be confirmed without DNA. Germline V gene data show CDR1 as KGHSH and CDR2 as LQKENI. The CDR3 runs to 15 residues. Here the CDR3 reads CASSLWDSGRETQYF.

V usage is TRBV11-1 and J usage is TRBJ2-3; with no DNA, the TCRdb D assignment of TRBD2 cannot be verified. The length of the CDR3 is 18 residues. The germline gives CDR1 SGHAT, CDR2 FQDESV (reference sequence). The CDR3 here is CASSSLHGLAGIPDTQYF.

The rearrangement uses TRBV5-1 and TRBJ2-3; the TCRdb D gene call, TRBD1, has no DNA to confirm it. Per germline, CDR1 SGHRS and CDR2 YFSETQ. The CDR3 extends over 15 amino acids. The CDR3 reads CASSLDRGGTDTQYF. The entire variable domain, with the rest obtained from reference TRBV5-1 and TRBJ2-3, is as follows: KAGVTQTPRYLIKTRGQQVTLSCSPISGHRSVSWYQQTPGQGLQFLFEYFSETQRNKGNFPGRFSGRQFSNSRSEMNVSTLELGDSALYLCASSLDRGGTDTQYFGPGTRLTVL.

This chain joins TRBV19 and TRBJ2-7; TCRdb's D gene call, TRBD2, goes unchecked for lack of DNA. The CDR3 spans 14 residues. The germline CDR1 and CDR2 sequences are LNHDA and SQIVND (reference sequence). CDR3 sequence: CASSIAGSSYEQYF.

The chain has TRBV7-9 and TRBJ2-3; the TRBD1 assignment by TCRdb is unverifiable without DNA. The CDR3 consists of 15 residues. Germline V lookup: CDR1 SEHNR, CDR2 FQNEAQ (reference sequence). The CDR3 reads CASSTTGGTSDTQYF.

This chain joins TRBV7-2 and TRBJ2-7; the TCRdb call, TRBD2, lacks DNA for checking. The CDR3 is made up of 15 amino acids. Germline CDR1 is SGHTA and CDR2 is FQGNSA. The chain's CDR3 is CASSSGLTMYGEQYF. Based on the CDR3 plus reference TRBV7-2 and TRBJ2-7, the full variable domain is GAGVSQSPSNKVTEKGKDVELRCDPISGHTALYWYRQSLGQGLEFLIYFQGNSAPDKSGLPSDRFSAERTGGSVSTLTIQRTQQEDSAVYLCASSSGLTMYGEQYFGPGTRLTVT.

V gene TRBV3-1 combines with J gene TRBJ2-2; TCRdb returns TRBD2, unconfirmable since there is no DNA. This CDR3 comprises 16 residues. The germline CDR1 and CDR2 sequences are LGHDT and YNNKEL (reference sequence). Here the CDR3 reads CASSQSGTRGTGELFF.

The CDR3 reads CSATNPALGHEQFF. The genes are TRBV20-1 and TRBJ2-1; TCRdb outputs TRBD2, but without DNA this stays unchecked. Looked up from germline, CDR1 is DFQATT and CDR2 is SNEGSKA (reference sequence). This CDR3 region has 14 residues.

This rearrangement joins TRBV6-5 to TRBJ2-1; as DNA is missing, the TRBD1 call by TCRdb cannot be tested. CDR3 length: 13 amino acids. Germline CDR1 reads MNHEY; CDR2 reads SVGAGI. CDR3 sequence: CASSLSDRDEQFF.